This TCR beta chain was sequenced during a study of blood T cells in healthy people across ages. The CDR3 sequence is 15 residues long. Germline-derived CDR1 and CDR2 are KGHSH and LQKENI. Unmatched junction bases numbered 10, after V lost 6 bases and J lost 8 bases. Overall study results and limits: Naive CD4+ cell counts and diversity both ran higher in long-lived than in aged donors. Researchers said unsorted PBMCs prevented a conclusive naive versus antigen-experienced comparison.

A second 7 to 11 cycle PCR used barcoded and J-beta primers. TCRdb analysed the 5' RACE reads with MiXCR anew, one entry per CDR3 protein. The sample holds about 1,400,000 distinct CDR3 sequences; 55% to 75% are singletons and the top ten take approximately 7%. Worth noting for this clonotype: What it binds is not known.

This clonotype was sampled from a man between 18 and 35 years old in good health. V is TRBV18 and J is TRBJ1-4, with 9 bases that match TRBD1. Sequenced input: blood. CDR3 residues: CASSPDRGRREKLFF. The CDR3, as DNA: TGTGCCAGCTCTCCGGACAGGGGACGACGAGAAAAACTGTTTTTT.